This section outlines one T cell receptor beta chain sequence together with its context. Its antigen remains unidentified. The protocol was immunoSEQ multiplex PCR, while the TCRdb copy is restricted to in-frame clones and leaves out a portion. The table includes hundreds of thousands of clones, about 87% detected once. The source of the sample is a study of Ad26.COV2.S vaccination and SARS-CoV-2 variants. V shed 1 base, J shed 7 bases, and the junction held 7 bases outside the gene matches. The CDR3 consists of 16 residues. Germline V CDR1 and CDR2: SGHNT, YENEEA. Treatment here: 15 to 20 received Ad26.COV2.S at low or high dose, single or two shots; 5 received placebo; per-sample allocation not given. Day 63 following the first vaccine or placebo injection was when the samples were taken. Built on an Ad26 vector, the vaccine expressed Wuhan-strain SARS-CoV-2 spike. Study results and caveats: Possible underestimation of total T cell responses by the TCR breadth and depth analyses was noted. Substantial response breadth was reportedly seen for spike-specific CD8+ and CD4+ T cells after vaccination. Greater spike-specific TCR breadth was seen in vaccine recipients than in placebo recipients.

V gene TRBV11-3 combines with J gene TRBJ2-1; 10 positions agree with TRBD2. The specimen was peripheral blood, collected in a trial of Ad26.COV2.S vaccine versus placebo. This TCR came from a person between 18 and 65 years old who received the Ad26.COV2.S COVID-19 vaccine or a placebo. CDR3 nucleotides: TGTGCCAGCAGCTTAGGATCTAGCGGGAGTACTAATGAGCAGTTCTTC. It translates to CASSLGSSGSTNEQFF. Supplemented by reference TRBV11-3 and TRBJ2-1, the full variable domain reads EAGVVQSPRYKIIEKKQPVAFWCNPISGHNTLYWYLQNLGQGPELLIRYENEEAVDDSQLPKDRFSAERLKGVDSTLKIQPAELGDSAVYLCASSLGSSGSTNEQFFGPGTRLTVL.